This TCR beta chain was captured in a study of response to subunit inactivated influenza vaccine. Using its own MiXCR run on the RT-PCR reads, TCRdb lists one record per CDR3 protein. The repertoire includes some 640,000 distinct CDR3 sequences, about 14% of them detected once, and around 6.5% sits in the top ten. Findings and caveats of the study: It was the authors' suggestion that each seasonal influenza vaccination recruits few new T cells.

The germline V gene encodes CDR1 SEHNR and CDR2 FQNEAQ (reference sequence). CDR3 size: 15 residues. V shed 2 bases and J shed 5 bases, with 13 bases lying between them. To note about this clonotype: Its cognate antigen is unknown.

The J gene is TRBJ2-1, the V gene TRBV7-9; D assignment may be TRBD1 or TRBD2 (6 bases each). Sequencing was performed on PBMCs from blood, taken approximately 15 days before vaccination. The clonotype comes from a man over 45 who received an inactivated influenza vaccine. CDR3 sequence: CASSLIRGADNEQFF. DNA for the CDR3: TGTGCCAGCAGCTTAATTAGGGGGGCCGACAATGAGCAGTTCTTC.